This is a list of T cell receptor beta chains from one sample in a study of OX40 agonist ivuxolimab in advanced cancers. Method: immunoSEQ multiplex PCR; TCRdb's copy keeps in-frame clones and lacks some. Of approximately 84,000 clones in the sample, approximately 90% were seen once. The specimen was CD4+ or CD8+ T cells sorted from blood, collected in a trial of the OX40 agonist ivuxolimab. The receptors shown here come from an adult with an advanced solid tumor such as melanoma, head and neck, liver or kidney cancer. Both conserved end residues are part of each CDR3. A D gene is named only where the DNA matches it firmly. For some rows the clone size is stated as once, few or many, or as a class when expanded; others skip it.

CDR3 protein: CASSEFGGSTEAFF; CDR3 DNA: TGCGCCAGCAGTGAGTTCGGGGGCTCCACTGAAGCTTTCTTT; V gene: TRBV10-2; J gene: TRBJ1-1; clone size: NA; CDR3 length: 14; D gene: NA
CDR3 protein: CASSLRGNTGELFF; CDR3 DNA: TGTGCCAGCAGCCTCAGGGGGAACACCGGGGAGCTGTTTTTT; V gene: TRBV7-6; J gene: TRBJ2-2; clone size: NA; CDR3 length: 14; D gene: NA
CDR3 protein: CAWRQPPVLTF; CDR3 DNA: TGTGCCTGGAGACAGCCACCCGTCCTGACTTTC; V gene: TRBV30; J gene: TRBJ2-6; clone size: NA; CDR3 length: 11; D gene: NA
CDR3 protein: CASSLAPFPAGEVGVETQYF; CDR3 DNA: TGTGCCAGCAGCTTGGCCCCTTTTCCAGCGGGGGAGGTTGGTGTGGAGACCCAGTACTTC; V gene: TRBV5-4; J gene: TRBJ2-5; clone size: NA; CDR3 length: 20; D gene: TRBD2
CDR3 protein: CASSLSPGWNTIYF; CDR3 DNA: TGTGCCAGCAGTTTATCGCCAGGGTGGAACACCATATATTTT; V gene: TRBV27; J gene: TRBJ1-3; clone size: NA; CDR3 length: 14; D gene: NA
CDR3 protein: CASGVLETQYF; CDR3 DNA: TGTGCCAGCGGAGTTTTGGAGACCCAGTACTTC; V gene: TRBV6-1; J gene: TRBJ2-5; clone size: NA; CDR3 length: 11; D gene: NA
CDR3 protein: CASSRPGLAGDTQYF; CDR3 DNA: TGTGCCAGCAGTCGCCCGGGACTAGCGGGAGATACGCAGTATTTT; V gene: TRBV6-6; J gene: TRBJ2-3; clone size: NA; CDR3 length: 15; D gene: TRBD2
CDR3 protein: CASSSIQGFGELFF; CDR3 DNA: TGTGCCAGCAGCTCAATACAGGGATTCGGGGAGCTGTTTTTT; V gene: TRBV5-6; J gene: TRBJ2-2; clone size: NA; CDR3 length: 14; D gene: NA
CDR3 protein: CASSLRQGAGQPQHF; CDR3 DNA: TGTGCCAGCAGCTTAAGACAGGGGGCAGGCCAGCCCCAGCATTTT; V gene: TRBV7-2; J gene: TRBJ1-5; clone size: NA; CDR3 length: 15; D gene: TRBD1
CDR3 protein: CASSQDWFRSLGREAFF; CDR3 DNA: TGCGCCAGCAGCCAAGATTGGTTTAGGTCGCTCGGCCGTGAAGCTTTCTTT; V gene: TRBV4-3; J gene: TRBJ1-1; clone size: NA; CDR3 length: 17; D gene: NA
CDR3 protein: CASSYSRRGPHGYTF; CDR3 DNA: TGTGCCAGCAGTTACTCGAGAAGGGGGCCACATGGCTACACCTTC; V gene: TRBV6-5; J gene: TRBJ1-2; clone size: NA; CDR3 length: 15; D gene: TRBD1
CDR3 protein: CASSVEWGSTDTQYF; CDR3 DNA: TGTGCCAGCAGCGTAGAATGGGGTAGCACAGATACGCAGTATTTT; V gene: TRBV9; J gene: TRBJ2-3; clone size: NA; CDR3 length: 15; D gene: NA
CDR3 protein: CASSEQGTGGQPQHF; CDR3 DNA: TGTGCCAGCAGTGAACAGGGGACAGGCGGTCAGCCCCAGCATTTT; V gene: TRBV6-1; J gene: TRBJ1-5; clone size: NA; CDR3 length: 15; D gene: TRBD1
CDR3 protein: CASSLGPTGLSTEAFF; CDR3 DNA: TGTGCCAGTAGCCTCGGACCCACAGGGTTGAGCACTGAAGCTTTCTTT; V gene: TRBV19; J gene: TRBJ1-1; clone size: NA; CDR3 length: 16; D gene: NA
CDR3 protein: CASSPQGTGSYEQYF; CDR3 DNA: TGTGCCAGCAGCCCCCAAGGGACAGGGTCCTACGAGCAGTACTTC; V gene: TRBV6-1; J gene: TRBJ2-7; clone size: few; CDR3 length: 15; D gene: TRBD1
CDR3 protein: CSVNRAGMNTGELFF; CDR3 DNA: TGCAGCGTTAACAGGGCGGGGATGAACACCGGGGAGCTGTTTTTT; V gene: TRBV29-1; J gene: TRBJ2-2; clone size: NA; CDR3 length: 15; D gene: NA
CDR3 protein: CASSRGGIGTDTQYF; CDR3 DNA: TGTGCCAGCAGCCGAGGGGGTATTGGAACAGATACGCAGTATTTT; V gene: TRBV11-3; J gene: TRBJ2-3; clone size: NA; CDR3 length: 15; D gene: NA
CDR3 protein: CASSDTSPGVEYEQYF; CDR3 DNA: TGTGCCAGCAGTGACACCTCGCCGGGGGTGGAGTACGAGCAGTACTTC; V gene: TRBV6-4; J gene: TRBJ2-7; clone size: NA; CDR3 length: 16; D gene: NA
CDR3 protein: CASMEGDGTQYF; CDR3 DNA: TGTGCCAGCATGGAAGGGGACGGGACCCAGTACTTC; V gene: TRBV6-5; J gene: TRBJ2-5; clone size: NA; CDR3 length: 12; D gene: NA
CDR3 protein: CSVRTLNTEAFF; CDR3 DNA: TGCAGCGTTCGAACTCTGAACACTGAAGCTTTCTTT; V gene: TRBV29-1; J gene: TRBJ1-1; clone size: NA; CDR3 length: 12; D gene: NA
CDR3 protein: CASSLVSGSNEQFF; CDR3 DNA: TGTGCCAGCAGCTTGGTTAGCGGGAGTAATGAGCAGTTCTTC; V gene: TRBV5-5; J gene: TRBJ2-1; clone size: NA; CDR3 length: 14; D gene: TRBD2
CDR3 protein: CASGLVLTQVNGYTF; CDR3 DNA: TGTGCTAGTGGTTTGGTATTAACTCAGGTTAATGGCTACACCTTC; V gene: TRBV12-5; J gene: TRBJ1-2; clone size: few; CDR3 length: 15; D gene: NA
CDR3 protein: CASSYGTNYGYTF; CDR3 DNA: TGTGCCAGCAGTTACGGGACAAACTATGGCTACACCTTC; V gene: TRBV6-5; J gene: TRBJ1-2; clone size: NA; CDR3 length: 13; D gene: NA
CDR3 protein: CASSLSWIHDNSYEQYF; CDR3 DNA: TGTGCCAGCAGCTTAAGTTGGATTCACGATAACTCCTACGAGCAGTACTTC; V gene: TRBV7-2; J gene: TRBJ2-7; clone size: NA; CDR3 length: 17; D gene: NA
CDR3 protein: CASSAGTQLSEQYF; CDR3 DNA: TGTGCCAGCAGCGCCGGGACCCAGTTGTCCGAGCAGTACTTC; V gene: TRBV4-2; J gene: TRBJ2-7; clone size: NA; CDR3 length: 14; D gene: NA
CDR3 protein: CASSQDAGTLYEQYF; CDR3 DNA: TGTGCCAGCAGCCAAGATGCAGGGACATTATACGAGCAGTACTTC; V gene: TRBV4-2; J gene: TRBJ2-7; clone size: once; CDR3 length: 15; D gene: NA
CDR3 protein: CATSRGWTGQSYEQYF; CDR3 DNA: TGTGCCACCAGCAGAGGATGGACAGGGCAGTCCTACGAGCAGTACTTC; V gene: TRBV15; J gene: TRBJ2-7; clone size: NA; CDR3 length: 16; D gene: TRBD1
CDR3 protein: CASSILAGQGVHYGYTF; CDR3 DNA: TGTGCCAGTAGTATCTTAGCTGGACAGGGAGTACACTATGGCTACACCTTC; V gene: TRBV19; J gene: TRBJ1-2; clone size: NA; CDR3 length: 17; D gene: TRBD1
CDR3 protein: CASTPRTGNTEAFF; CDR3 DNA: TGTGCCAGCACCCCTCGGACAGGGAACACTGAAGCTTTCTTT; V gene: TRBV2; J gene: TRBJ1-1; clone size: NA; CDR3 length: 14; D gene: TRBD1
CDR3 protein: CASSIQGASYEQYF; CDR3 DNA: TGTGCCAGTAGTATCCAGGGGGCATCCTACGAGCAGTACTTC; V gene: TRBV19; J gene: TRBJ2-7; clone size: once; CDR3 length: 14; D gene: TRBD1
CDR3 protein: CASSVSPGSTDTQYF; CDR3 DNA: TGTGCCAGCAGCGTATCCCCGGGAAGCACAGATACGCAGTATTTT; V gene: TRBV9; J gene: TRBJ2-3; clone size: NA; CDR3 length: 15; D gene: NA
CDR3 protein: CSVRVGVNSNQPQHF; CDR3 DNA: TGCAGCGTGCGGGTGGGGGTTAATAGCAATCAGCCCCAGCATTTT; V gene: TRBV29-1; J gene: TRBJ1-5; clone size: NA; CDR3 length: 15; D gene: NA
CDR3 protein: CASSLNRRETQYF; CDR3 DNA: TGTGCCAGCAGCTTAAATAGGCGTGAGACCCAGTACTTC; V gene: TRBV13; J gene: TRBJ2-5; clone size: NA; CDR3 length: 13; D gene: NA
CDR3 protein: CASSLARGTFTGELFF; CDR3 DNA: TGTGCCAGCAGCTTAGCGCGCGGCACCTTCACCGGGGAGCTGTTTTTT; V gene: TRBV7-9; J gene: TRBJ2-2; clone size: NA; CDR3 length: 16; D gene: NA
CDR3 protein: CAWSLATDTQYF; CDR3 DNA: TGTGCCTGGAGTCTAGCTACAGATACGCAGTATTTT; V gene: TRBV30; J gene: TRBJ2-3; clone size: NA; CDR3 length: 12; D gene: NA
CDR3 protein: CASSWGRGGGYEQYF; CDR3 DNA: TGTGCCAGCAGCTGGGGGCGGGGAGGGGGTTACGAGCAGTACTTC; V gene: TRBV7-8; J gene: TRBJ2-7; clone size: NA; CDR3 length: 15; D gene: NA
CDR3 protein: CASSWGQGNNQPQHF; CDR3 DNA: TGTGCCAGCAGTTGGGGACAGGGTAACAATCAGCCCCAGCATTTT; V gene: TRBV2; J gene: TRBJ1-5; clone size: NA; CDR3 length: 15; D gene: TRBD1
CDR3 protein: CASSASGGSGEQYF; CDR3 DNA: TGTGCCAGCAGTGCTAGCGGGGGGAGCGGCGAGCAGTACTTC; V gene: TRBV2; J gene: TRBJ2-7; clone size: NA; CDR3 length: 14; D gene: TRBD2
CDR3 protein: CASSFIGGGYTF; CDR3 DNA: TGTGCCAGCAGTTTCATCGGGGGTGGCTACACCTTC; V gene: TRBV28; J gene: TRBJ1-2; clone size: NA; CDR3 length: 12; D gene: NA
CDR3 protein: CSVQGGADTEAFF; CDR3 DNA: TGCAGCGTGCAAGGAGGGGCGGACACTGAAGCTTTCTTT; V gene: TRBV29-1; J gene: TRBJ1-1; clone size: NA; CDR3 length: 13; D gene: NA